The 10 T cell receptor beta chains listed next were all sequenced from one sample in a study of T cells after yellow fever vaccination. One entry per CDR3 protein results from TCRdb running MiXCR on the 5' RACE reads. Here the sample spans more than 75,000 distinct CDR3 sequences, about 8.8% being singletons. Sequencing used CD8+ T cells not binding an NS4B(214-222) dextramer, sorted from PBMCs, obtained roughly 14 days after the first yellow fever vaccination. The receptor source for this set is a man aged 18 to 30 who received the YFV17D yellow fever vaccine.

This clonotype was recorded at least ten times. The chain recombines TRBV6-5 with TRBJ2-2; the D is unclear. CDR3 length equals 13 residues. Germline lookup yields CDR1 MNHEY and CDR2 SVGAGI. The V gene lost 3 bases and the J gene lost 4 bases, with 6 bases spanning the gap. Written as DNA, the CDR3 is TGTGCCAGCAGTTATAATCCCACCGGGGAGCTGTTTTTT. Translating it yields CASSYNPTGELFF.

The chain is built from TRBV20-1 and TRBJ2-7; 11 bases fit TRBD1. V trimming: 0 bases; J trimming: 0 bases; junction bases outside the gene matches: 4. The germline CDR1 and CDR2 sequences are DFQATT and SNEGSKA (reference sequence). The CDR3 has 16 residues. The CDR3 loop reads CSARDRDRGASYEQYF. The CDR3 coding sequence is TGCAGTGCTAGAGATCGGGACAGGGGGGCCTCCTACGAGCAGTACTTC.

This clonotype was found many times. The rearrangement links TRBV4-1 to TRBJ1-2; tentative D call: TRBD1 (6 bases). The CDR3 runs to 14 residues. Germline loops: CDR1 MGHRA, CDR2 YSYEKL. V lost 0 bases to trimming and J lost 3 bases, with 8 bases between them. The CDR3 coding sequence is TGCGCCAGCAGCCAAGAGGAGGGGGACTATGGCTACACCTTC. It specifies CASSQEEGDYGYTF.

This sequence joins TRBV2 and TRBJ1-2, with TRBD1 as a possible D gene (6 bases). The CDR3 is 18 amino acids. With 7 bases removed from V and 4 bases from J, the gap between germline ends came to 28 bases. Germline assignment: CDR1 SNHLY and CDR2 FYNNEI. In DNA form, the CDR3 reads TGTGCCAGCACCGCCGGTCGGGACATTCCTGGGGGCAGCTATGGCTACACCTTC. The encoded protein is CASTAGRDIPGGSYGYTF.

This chain connects TRBV7-3 to TRBJ2-1; 10 positions match TRBD2. Trimming took 5 bases from V and 6 from J; bases not matched to a gene: 7. Germline V gene data show CDR1 as SGHTA and CDR2 as FQGTGA. The CDR3 runs 15 residues. CDR3 in DNA: TGTGCCAGCAGCACGAGCGGGGGGGCCCTCAATGAGCAGTTCTTC. Translating gives CASSTSGGALNEQFF. The variable domain in full, with the rest retrieved from reference TRBV7-3 and TRBJ2-1, is GAGVSQTPSNKVTEKGKYVELRCDPISGHTALYWYRQSLGQGPEFLIYFQGTGAADDSGLPNDRFFAVRPEGSVSTLKIQRTERGDSAVYLCASSTSGGALNEQFFGPGTRLTVL.

There are many counts of this clonotype. This chain uses TRBV28 with TRBJ1-2; no reliable D call. This CDR3 is built from 15 residues. Germline V gives CDR1 MDHEN, CDR2 SYDVKM. The V and J ends lost 2 bases and 5 bases respectively, with 15 bases between them. The CDR3 DNA reads as TGTGCCAGCAGTTTAGGCTCCCCCTCTATTTATGGCTACACCTTC. Translating gives CASSLGSPSIYGYTF.

This clonotype has more than one count but fewer than ten. CDR3 coding DNA: TGTGCCAGCAGCTTAAGGTTTGTGCTTGGCAGAACGGGGCCAGATACGCAGTATTTT. This sequence encodes CASSLRFVLGRTGPDTQYF. This sequence joins TRBV7-6 and TRBJ2-3, with D perhaps being TRBD1 or TRBD2 (5 bases each). Germline-derived CDR1 and CDR2 are SGHVS and FNYEAQ. V lost 2 bases and J 4 bases, leaving 25 bases between the germline ends. CDR3 length equals 19 residues.

This clonotype was seen more than once but under ten times. The chain recombines TRBV7-9 with TRBJ1-2; D is unresolved. This CDR3 has 14 amino acids. Between the trimmed V and J ends, which lost 3 bases and 2 bases, there was a span of 10 bases. Germline V CDR1 and CDR2: SEHNR, FQNEAQ (reference sequence). CDR3 bases: TGTGCCAGCAGCTTCCGCTCGGTGAACTATGGCTACACCTTC. Its translation: CASSFRSVNYGYTF.

This clonotype appeared a few times. The genes are TRBV7-9 and TRBJ1-1, with D possibly TRBD1 on 5 matching bases. Germline values: CDR1 SEHNR, CDR2 FQNEAQ (reference sequence). V gave up 2 bases and J gave up 4 bases, with 11 bases separating them. CDR3 length equals 14 residues. Here the CDR3 DNA reads TGTGCCAGCAGCTTATCAGGGCTGGGCACTGAAGCTTTCTTT. The encoded protein is CASSLSGLGTEAFF.

This clonotype was counted a few times. The chain combines TRBV28 with TRBJ1-2, with TRBD1 as a possible D gene (6 bases). Germline V CDR1 and CDR2: MDHEN, SYDVKM. CDR3 length equals 14 residues. With 6 bases removed from V and 4 bases from J, the gap between germline ends came to 15 bases. In DNA form, the CDR3 reads TGTGCCAGCAGACTCCCGAGGGGGAGCTATGGCTACACCTTC. Its translation: CASRLPRGSYGYTF.